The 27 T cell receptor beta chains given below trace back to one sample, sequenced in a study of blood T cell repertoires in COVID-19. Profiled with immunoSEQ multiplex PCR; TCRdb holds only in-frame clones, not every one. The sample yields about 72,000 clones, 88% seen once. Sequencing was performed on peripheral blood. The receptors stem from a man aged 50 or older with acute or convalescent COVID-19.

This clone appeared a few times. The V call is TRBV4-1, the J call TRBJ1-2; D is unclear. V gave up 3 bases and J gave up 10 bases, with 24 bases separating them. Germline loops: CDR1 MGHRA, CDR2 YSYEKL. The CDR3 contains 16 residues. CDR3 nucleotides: TGCGCCAGCAGCCATCAATACCGGGAACCCTCCTTAGACTACACCTTC. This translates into CASSHQYREPSLDYTF.

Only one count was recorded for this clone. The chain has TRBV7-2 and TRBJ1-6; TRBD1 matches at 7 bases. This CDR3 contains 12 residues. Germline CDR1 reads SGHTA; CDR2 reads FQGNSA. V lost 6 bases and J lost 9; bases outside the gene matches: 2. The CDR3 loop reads CASRRQGSPLHF. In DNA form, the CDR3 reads TGTGCCAGCAGACGACAGGGTTCACCCCTCCACTTT. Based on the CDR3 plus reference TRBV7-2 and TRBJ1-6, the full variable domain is GAGVSQSPSNKVTEKGKDVELRCDPISGHTALYWYRQSLGQGLEFLIYFQGNSAPDKSGLPSDRFSAERTGGSVSTLTIQRTQQEDSAVYLCASRRQGSPLHFGNGTRLTVT.

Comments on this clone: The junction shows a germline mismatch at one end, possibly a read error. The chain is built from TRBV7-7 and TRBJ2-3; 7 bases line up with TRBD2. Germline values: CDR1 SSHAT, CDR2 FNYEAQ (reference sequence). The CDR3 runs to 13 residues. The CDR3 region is CASSAGGTDTQYF. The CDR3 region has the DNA TGTGCTAGCAGCGCGGGGGGCACAGATACGCAGTATTTT.

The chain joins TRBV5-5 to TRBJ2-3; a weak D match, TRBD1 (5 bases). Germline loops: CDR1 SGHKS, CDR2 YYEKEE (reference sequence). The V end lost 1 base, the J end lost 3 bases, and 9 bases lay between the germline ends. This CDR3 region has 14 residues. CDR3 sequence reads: CASSLLQGTDTQYF. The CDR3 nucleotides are TGTGCCAGCAGCTTGCTCCAGGGAACAGATACGCAGTATTTT. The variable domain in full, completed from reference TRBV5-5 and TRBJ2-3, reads DAGVTQSPTHLIKTRGQQVTLRCSPISGHKSVSWYQQVLGQGPQFIFQYYEKEERGRGNFPDRFSARQFPNYSSELNVNALLLGDSALYLCASSLLQGTDTQYFGPGTRLTVL.

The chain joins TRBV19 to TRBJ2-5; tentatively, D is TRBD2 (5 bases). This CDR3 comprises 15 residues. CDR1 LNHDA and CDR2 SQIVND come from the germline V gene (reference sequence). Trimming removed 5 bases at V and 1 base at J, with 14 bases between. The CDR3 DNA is TGTGCCAGTAGTGCCTCGAGGGCAGCCCAAGAGACCCAGTACTTC. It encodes CASSASRAAQETQYF. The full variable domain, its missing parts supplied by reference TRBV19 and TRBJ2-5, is DGGITQSPKYLFRKEGQNVTLSCEQNLNHDAMYWYRQDPGQGLRLIYYSQIVNDFQKGDIAEGYSVSREKKESFPLTVTSAQKNPTAFYLCASSASRAAQETQYFGPGTRLLVL.

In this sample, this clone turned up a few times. The CDR3 reads CASKKLGKETQYF. The CDR3, as DNA: TGTGCCAGCAAGAAACTAGGAAAAGAGACCCAGTACTTC. The V call is TRBV6-5, the J call TRBJ2-5; tentative D call: TRBD2 (5 bases). The CDR3 extends over 13 amino acids. Germline-derived CDR1 and CDR2 are MNHEY and SVGAGI. Trimming removed 7 bases at V and 3 bases at J, with 12 bases between.

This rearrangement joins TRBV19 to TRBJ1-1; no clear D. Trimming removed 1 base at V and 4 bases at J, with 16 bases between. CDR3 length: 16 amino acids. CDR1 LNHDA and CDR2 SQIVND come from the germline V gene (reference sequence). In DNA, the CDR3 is TGTGCCAGTAGTATAGGGGCTGCGAATCTCGGCACTGAAGCTTTCTTT. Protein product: CASSIGAANLGTEAFF.

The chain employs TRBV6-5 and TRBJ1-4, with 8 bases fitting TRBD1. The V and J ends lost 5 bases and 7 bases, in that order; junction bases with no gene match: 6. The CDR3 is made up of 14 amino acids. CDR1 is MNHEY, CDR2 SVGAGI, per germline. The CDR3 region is CASSTDRVSEKLFF. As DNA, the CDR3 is TGTGCCAGCAGTACGGACAGGGTTAGTGAAAAACTGTTTTTT.

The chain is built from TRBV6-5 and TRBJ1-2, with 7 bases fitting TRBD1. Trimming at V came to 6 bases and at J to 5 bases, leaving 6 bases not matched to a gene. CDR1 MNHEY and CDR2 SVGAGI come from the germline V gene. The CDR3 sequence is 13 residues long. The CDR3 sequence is CASRDDRVYGYTF. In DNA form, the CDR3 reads TGTGCCAGCAGGGATGACAGGGTTTATGGCTACACCTTC.

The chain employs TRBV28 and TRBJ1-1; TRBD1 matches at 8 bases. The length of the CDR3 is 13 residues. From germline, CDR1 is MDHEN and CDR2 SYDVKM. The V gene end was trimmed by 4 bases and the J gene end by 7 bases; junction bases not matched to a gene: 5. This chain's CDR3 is CASSSGQGGEAFF. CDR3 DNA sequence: TGTGCCAGCAGTTCTGGACAGGGAGGTGAAGCTTTCTTT. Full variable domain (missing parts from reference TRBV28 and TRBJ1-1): DVKVTQSSRYLVKRTGEKVFLECVQDMDHENMFWYRQDPGLGLRLIYFSYDVKMKEKGDIPEGYSVSREKKERFSLILESASTNQTSMYLCASSSGQGGEAFFGQGTRLTVV.

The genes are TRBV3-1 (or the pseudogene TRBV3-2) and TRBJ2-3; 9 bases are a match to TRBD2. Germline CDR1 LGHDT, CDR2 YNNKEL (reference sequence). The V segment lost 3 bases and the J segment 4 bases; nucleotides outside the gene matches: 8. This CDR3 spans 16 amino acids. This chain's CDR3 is CASSQRPTSGSDTQYF. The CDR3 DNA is TGTGCCAGCAGCCAGCGCCCGACTAGCGGCTCAGATACGCAGTATTTT.

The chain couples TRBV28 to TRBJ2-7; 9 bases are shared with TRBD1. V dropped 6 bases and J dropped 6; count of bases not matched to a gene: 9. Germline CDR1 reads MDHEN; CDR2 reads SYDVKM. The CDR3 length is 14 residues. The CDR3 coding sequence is TGTGCCAGCAGCATTCCCGGGACAGGGTTCGAGCAGTACTTC. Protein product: CASSIPGTGFEQYF.

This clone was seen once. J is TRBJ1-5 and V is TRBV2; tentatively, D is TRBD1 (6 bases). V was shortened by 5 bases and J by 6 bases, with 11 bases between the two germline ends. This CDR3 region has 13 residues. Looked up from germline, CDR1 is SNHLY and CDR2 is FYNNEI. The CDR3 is CASSIQGSQPQHF. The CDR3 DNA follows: TGTGCCAGCAGTATACAGGGTAGTCAGCCCCAGCATTTT.

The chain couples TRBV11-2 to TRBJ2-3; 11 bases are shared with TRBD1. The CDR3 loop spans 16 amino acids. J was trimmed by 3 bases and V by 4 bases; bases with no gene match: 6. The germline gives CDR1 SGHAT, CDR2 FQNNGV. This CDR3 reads CASSWEGQGATDTQYF. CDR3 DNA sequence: TGTGCCAGCAGCTGGGAAGGACAGGGGGCAACAGATACGCAGTATTTT.

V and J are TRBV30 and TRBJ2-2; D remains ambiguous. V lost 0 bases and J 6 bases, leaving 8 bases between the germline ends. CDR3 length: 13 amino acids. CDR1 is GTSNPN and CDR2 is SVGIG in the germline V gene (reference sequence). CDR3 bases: TGTGCCTGGAGTGTAGAGGCACCCGGGGAGCTGTTTTTT. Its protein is CAWSVEAPGELFF.

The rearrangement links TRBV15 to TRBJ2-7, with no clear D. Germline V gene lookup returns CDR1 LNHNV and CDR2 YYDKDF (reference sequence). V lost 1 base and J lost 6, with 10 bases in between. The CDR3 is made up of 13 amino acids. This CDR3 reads CATSRGSSGEQYF. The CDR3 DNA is TGTGCCACCAGCAGAGGGTCGAGTGGCGAGCAGTACTTC.

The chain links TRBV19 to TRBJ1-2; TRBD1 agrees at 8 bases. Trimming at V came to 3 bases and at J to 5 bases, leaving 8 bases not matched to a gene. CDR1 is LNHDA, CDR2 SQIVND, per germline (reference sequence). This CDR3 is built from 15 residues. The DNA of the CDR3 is TGTGCCAGTAGTATTTCCCAGGGGGCGCGATATGGCTACACCTTC. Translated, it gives CASSISQGARYGYTF.

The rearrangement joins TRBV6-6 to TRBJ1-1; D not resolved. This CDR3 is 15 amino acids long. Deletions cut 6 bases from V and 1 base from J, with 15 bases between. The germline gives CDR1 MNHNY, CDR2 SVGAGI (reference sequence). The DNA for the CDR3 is TGTGCCAGCAGCACAGACATGGGCCCGAACACTGAAGCTTTCTTT. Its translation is CASSTDMGPNTEAFF.

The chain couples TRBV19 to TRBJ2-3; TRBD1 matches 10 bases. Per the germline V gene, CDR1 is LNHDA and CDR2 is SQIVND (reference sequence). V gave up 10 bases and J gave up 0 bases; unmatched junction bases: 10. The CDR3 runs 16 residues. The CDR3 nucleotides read TGTGCCACCTCCCGGGACAGGGGCACTAGCACAGATACGCAGTATTTT. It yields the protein CATSRDRGTSTDTQYF.

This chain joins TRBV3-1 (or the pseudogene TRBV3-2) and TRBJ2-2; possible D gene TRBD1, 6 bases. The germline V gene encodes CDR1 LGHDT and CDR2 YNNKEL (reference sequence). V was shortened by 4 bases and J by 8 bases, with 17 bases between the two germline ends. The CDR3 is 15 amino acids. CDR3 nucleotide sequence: TGTGCCAGCAGCCGGCCAGGGGCCTCGTCAGGGGAGCTGTTTTTT. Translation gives CASSRPGASSGELFF.

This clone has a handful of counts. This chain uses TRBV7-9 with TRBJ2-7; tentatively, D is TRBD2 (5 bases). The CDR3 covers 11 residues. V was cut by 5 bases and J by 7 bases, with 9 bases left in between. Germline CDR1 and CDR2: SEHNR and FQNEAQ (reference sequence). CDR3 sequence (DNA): TGTGCCAGCAGCGGACTTTATGAGCAGTACTTC. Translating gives CASSGLYEQYF.

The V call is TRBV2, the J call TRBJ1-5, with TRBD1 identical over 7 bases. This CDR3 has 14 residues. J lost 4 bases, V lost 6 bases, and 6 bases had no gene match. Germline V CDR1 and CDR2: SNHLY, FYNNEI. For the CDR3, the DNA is TGTGCCAGCAGCGTTGAGGGGGCGAATCAGCCCCAGCATTTT. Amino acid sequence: CASSVEGANQPQHF.

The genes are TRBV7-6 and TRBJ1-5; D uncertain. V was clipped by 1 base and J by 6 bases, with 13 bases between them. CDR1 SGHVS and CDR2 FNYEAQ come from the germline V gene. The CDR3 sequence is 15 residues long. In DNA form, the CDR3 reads TGTGCCAGCAGCTTAGGGGCGGGTCTTGGTCAGCCCCAGCATTTT. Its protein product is CASSLGAGLGQPQHF.

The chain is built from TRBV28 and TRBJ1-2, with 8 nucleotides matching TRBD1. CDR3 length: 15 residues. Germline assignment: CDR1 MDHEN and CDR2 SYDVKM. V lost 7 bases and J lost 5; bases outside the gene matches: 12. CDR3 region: CASTFFSTGAYGYTF. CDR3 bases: TGTGCCAGCACCTTCTTCTCGACAGGGGCTTATGGCTACACCTTC.

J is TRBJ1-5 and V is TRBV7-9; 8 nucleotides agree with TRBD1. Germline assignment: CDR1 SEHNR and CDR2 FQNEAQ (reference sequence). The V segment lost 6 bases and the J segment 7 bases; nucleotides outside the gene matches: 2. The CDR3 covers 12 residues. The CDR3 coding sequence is TGTGCCAGCAGACAGGGGGAGCAGCCCCAGCATTTT. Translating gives CASRQGEQPQHF.

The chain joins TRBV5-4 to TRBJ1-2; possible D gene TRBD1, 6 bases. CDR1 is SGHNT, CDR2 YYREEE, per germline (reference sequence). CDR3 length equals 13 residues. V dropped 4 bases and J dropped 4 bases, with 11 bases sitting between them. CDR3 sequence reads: CASSRQDPYGYTF. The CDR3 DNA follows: TGTGCCAGCAGCCGACAGGACCCCTATGGCTACACCTTC.

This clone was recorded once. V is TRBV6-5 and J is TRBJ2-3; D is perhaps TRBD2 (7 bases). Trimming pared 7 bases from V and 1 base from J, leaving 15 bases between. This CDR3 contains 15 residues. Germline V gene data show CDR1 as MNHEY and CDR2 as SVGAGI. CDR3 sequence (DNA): TGTGCCAGCAACCCGTCCGGGGGGCGCACAGATACGCAGTATTTT. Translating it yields CASNPSGGRTDTQYF.